The present T cell receptor (beta chain) was sequenced within a study of graft-versus-host responses after intestinal transplantation. Study in general: All recipients were given anti-thymocyte globulin induction, and tacrolimus and steroids were then administered for around three years.

Sequencing used immunoSEQ multiplex PCR; TCRdb keeps in-frame clones, though not all of them. Of about 90,000 clones in the sample, more than 90% were seen once. Study results and caveats: Allograft graft-versus-host to host-versus-graft clonal ratios ran high in patients with graft-donor T cell macrochimerism. Recipient marrow showed GvH clones, some seen first in ileum or blood.

CDR3 size: 15 residues. Deletions cut 0 bases from V and 2 bases from J, with 11 bases between. Germline values: CDR1 SGHRS, CDR2 YFSETQ. About this clone: The antigen is not known.

The chain combines TRBV5-1 with TRBJ2-5, with D possibly being TRBD1 (6 bases). Here the sequenced sample was unstimulated CD4+ T cells sorted from spleen or lymph node cells, taken before intestinal transplant. This TCR came from a human donor who received an intestinal transplant. The CDR3 coding sequence is TGCGCCAGCAGCTTGGCGGGACAACTACAAGAGACCCAGTACTTC. Protein product: CASSLAGQLQETQYF.